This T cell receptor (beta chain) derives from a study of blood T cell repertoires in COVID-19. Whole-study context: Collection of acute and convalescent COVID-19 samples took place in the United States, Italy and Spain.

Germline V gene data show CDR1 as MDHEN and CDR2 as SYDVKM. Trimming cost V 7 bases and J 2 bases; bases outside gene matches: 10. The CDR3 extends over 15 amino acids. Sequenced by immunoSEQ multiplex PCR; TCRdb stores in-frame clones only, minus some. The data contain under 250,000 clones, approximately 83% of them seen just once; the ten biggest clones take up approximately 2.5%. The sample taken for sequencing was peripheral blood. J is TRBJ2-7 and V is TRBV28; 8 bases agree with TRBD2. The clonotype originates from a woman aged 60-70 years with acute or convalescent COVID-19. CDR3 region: CASINLAGTTYEQYF. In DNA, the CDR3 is TGTGCCAGCATCAATTTAGCGGGGACTACCTACGAGCAGTACTTC.